One and the same sample provided the 7 T cell receptor beta chains below, sequenced in a study of cytomegalovirus exposure and HLA in healthy donors. In the PCR, 60 Vbeta and 13 Jbeta primers were used. Profiling relied on immunoSEQ multiplex PCR, and the TCRdb table lists in-frame clones only, not all of them. The sample contains 150,000 to 200,000 clones, about four fifths of which appear only once. The sequencing sample was made of PBMCs. The receptors stem from a female donor in good health and CMV-seronegative.

In this sample, this clone turned up once. The rearrangement links TRBV5-1 to TRBJ2-2, with TRBD2 matching 10 bases. This CDR3 is built from 22 residues. V trimming: 2 bases; J trimming: 1 base; junction bases outside the gene matches: 20. The germline gives CDR1 SGHRS, CDR2 YFSETQ. The CDR3 is CASSFMPLARFGTSENTGELFF. Written as DNA, the CDR3 is TGCGCCAGCAGCTTTATGCCCCTTGCCCGTTTCGGGACTAGCGAGAACACCGGGGAGCTGTTTTTT.

This clone has only one observation. The CDR3: CASSQEAGGFLGEQYF. Written as DNA, the CDR3 is TGTGCCAGCAGCCAAGAGGCGGGGGGCTTCCTTGGAGAGCAGTACTTC. The chain uses TRBV4-2 and TRBJ2-7; 8 bases map to TRBD2. Per the germline V gene, CDR1 is LGHNA and CDR2 is YNFKEQ. V trimming: 0 bases; J trimming: 7 bases; junction bases outside the gene matches: 11. CDR3 length: 16 residues.

This clone was picked up one time. The chain uses TRBV6-5 and TRBJ2-7; possibly TRBD2 for D (5 bases). V shed 11 bases and J shed 3 bases, with 11 bases lying between them. Germline-derived CDR1 and CDR2 are MNHEY and SVGAGI. This CDR3 region has 11 residues. For the CDR3, the DNA is TGTGCCTCCGGGATTATCTACGAGCAGTACTTC. Residues: CASGIIYEQYF.

This clone has a single count. The CDR3 loop is CASSQNLAGRYNEQFF. The CDR3 nucleotides read TGTGCCAGCAGCCAAAATCTAGCGGGCCGATACAATGAGCAGTTCTTC. The V and J genes are TRBV7-6 and TRBJ2-1; 8 bases are shared with TRBD2. The J segment lost 4 bases and the V segment lost 5 bases, leaving 10 bases of the junction unmatched. Germline lookup yields CDR1 SGHVS and CDR2 FNYEAQ. The CDR3 has 16 amino acids.

The V and J genes are TRBV7-9 and TRBJ2-3; TRBD1 agrees at 10 bases. Looked up from germline, CDR1 is SEHNR and CDR2 is FQNEAQ (reference sequence). This CDR3 is 15 amino acids long. The trim removed 5 bases at V and 5 bases at J, leaving 7 bases unmatched. CDR3 loop: CASSPPDRGVDTQYF. For the CDR3, the DNA is TGTGCCAGCAGCCCCCCGGACAGGGGGGTAGATACGCAGTATTTT. The full variable domain, with the rest looked up from reference TRBV7-9 and TRBJ2-3, is DTGVSQNPRHKITKRGQNVTFRCDPISEHNRLYWYRQTLGQGPEFLTYFQNEAQLEKSRLLSDRFSAERPKGSFSTLEIQRTEQGDSAMYLCASSPPDRGVDTQYFGPGTRLTVL.

The J gene is TRBJ2-7, the V gene TRBV10-3; possibly TRBD1 for D (6 bases). This CDR3 has 12 residues. Between the trimmed V and J ends, which lost 5 bases and 6 bases, there was a span of 11 bases. CDR1 ENHRY and CDR2 SYGVKD come from the germline V gene. DNA of the CDR3: TGTGCCATCAGTCGCGACAGGTCCGAGCAGTACTTC. This codes for CAISRDRSEQYF.

This clone has a handful of counts. The rearrangement joins TRBV2 to TRBJ2-3; TRBD2 agrees at 7 bases. CDR1 is SNHLY and CDR2 is FYNNEI in the germline V gene. J was trimmed by 0 bases and V by 4 bases; bases with no gene match: 7. This CDR3 contains 16 residues. DNA of the CDR3: TGTGCCAGCAGTGGAGCTGGCGGGGGAAGCACAGATACGCAGTATTTT. Residues: CASSGAGGGSTDTQYF.